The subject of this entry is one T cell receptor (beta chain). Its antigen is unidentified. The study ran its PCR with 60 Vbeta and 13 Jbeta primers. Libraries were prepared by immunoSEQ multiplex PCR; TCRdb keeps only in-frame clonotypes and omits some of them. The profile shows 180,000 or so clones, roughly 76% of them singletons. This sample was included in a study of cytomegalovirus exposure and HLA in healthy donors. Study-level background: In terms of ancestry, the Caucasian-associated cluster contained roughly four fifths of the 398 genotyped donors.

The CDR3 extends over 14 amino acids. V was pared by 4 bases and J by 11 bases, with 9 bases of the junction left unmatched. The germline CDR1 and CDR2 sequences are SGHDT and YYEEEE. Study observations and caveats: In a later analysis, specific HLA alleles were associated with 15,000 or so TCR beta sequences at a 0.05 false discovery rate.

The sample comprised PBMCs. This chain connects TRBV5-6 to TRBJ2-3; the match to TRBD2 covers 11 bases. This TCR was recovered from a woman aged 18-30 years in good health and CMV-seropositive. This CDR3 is CASSPGDGLAGQYF. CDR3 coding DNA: TGTGCCAGCAGCCCGGGGGATGGACTAGCGGGGCAGTATTTT.